This paragraph reports one T cell receptor (beta chain). Antigen: not known. Time point given: persistent/refractory GD, antithyroid drugs over 5 years with positive TRAb. Construction of the TCR library relied on RNA isolated from PBMCs. The data derive from a study of regulatory T cells in long-lasting Graves disease. Combining iRepertoire HTBI primers with Arm-PCR of CDR3 regions, the authors built TCR beta libraries. TCRdb independently ran MiXCR on the multiplex PCR reads; one entry per CDR3 protein. The sample contains around 400,000 distinct CDR3 sequences, about a quarter of which appear only once. Study outcomes and limitations: Persistent disease was characterized by preferential usage of TRBV28, TRBJ1-2 and TRBJ2-5. It was peripheral blood alone, not thyroid tissue, that was studied.

Trimming took 7 bases from V and 8 from J; bases not matched to a gene: 4. CDR3 length: 12 residues. Germline assignment: CDR1 SNHLY and CDR2 FYNNEI. The specimen was peripheral blood mononuclear cells (PBMCs), collected when the disease was refractory, from a patient treated with antithyroid drugs. This chain links TRBV2 with TRBJ1-1, with 10 bases identical to TRBD1. The TCR was taken from a female donor with Graves disease. CDR3 sequence: CASMGQGPEAFF. The CDR3 nucleotides are TGTGCCAGCATGGGACAGGGGCCCGAAGCTTTCTTT.